This entry lists 23 T cell receptor beta chains sequenced from one sample in a study of CD8+CD57+ T cells in acquired aplastic anemia. Sequencing was done on patients that had shown CD8+CD57+ cell expansion by flow cytometry. For CDR3 and TCR beta VDJ profiling, genomic DNA was the template used. TCRdb independently ran MiXCR on the reads; one entry per CDR3 protein. The repertoire holds a few hundred thousand distinct CDR3 sequences, with roughly 53% as singletons. The sample taken for sequencing was sorted CD4+, CD8+, or CD8+CD57+ T cells (not recorded which) from PBMCs. Source of these receptors: a human donor with aplastic anemia.

This clonotype was recorded at least ten times. The genes are TRBV4-2 and TRBJ2-3, with 14 bases aligning to TRBD2. The CDR3 runs to 16 residues. Per the germline V gene, CDR1 is LGHNA and CDR2 is YNFKEQ. V was pared by 3 bases and J by 1 base, with 0 bases of the junction left unmatched. In DNA, the CDR3 is TGTGCCAGCAGCCAGGGACTAGCGGGGGGCACAGATACGCAGTATTTT. As protein: CASSQGLAGGTDTQYF.

At least ten counts were recorded for this clonotype. CDR3 DNA sequence: TGTGCCAGCAGTTACGCGTCAGTTCCTAACTATGGCTACACCTTC. Protein: CASSYASVPNYGYTF. The rearrangement links TRBV6-5 to TRBJ1-2; no firm D call. V was cut by 2 bases and J by 0 bases, with 10 bases left in between. Per germline, CDR1 MNHEY and CDR2 SVGAGI. CDR3 length equals 15 residues.

The rearrangement uses TRBV7-2 and TRBJ2-1; 7 nucleotides align to TRBD1. CDR3 size: 16 residues. After removal of 1 base from V and 5 bases from J, the junction contained 8 bases not matched to a gene. Germline CDR1 reads SGHTA; CDR2 reads FQGNSA. CDR3 residues: CASSLVLQGYDNEQFF. In nucleotides, the CDR3 is TGTGCCAGCAGCTTAGTTCTACAGGGGTATGACAATGAGCAGTTCTTC.

This chain links TRBV2 with TRBJ2-2, with 7 bases aligning to TRBD1. The germline CDR1 and CDR2 sequences are SNHLY and FYNNEI. Germline trimming cut 5 bases from V and 0 bases from J; bases unmatched to any gene: 9. The CDR3 has 17 amino acids. As DNA, the CDR3 is TGTGCCAGCAGTCCAGGGGGTAGAGGCCCGAACACCGGGGAGCTGTTTTTT. This gives the protein CASSPGGRGPNTGELFF. The complete variable domain, with remaining parts taken from reference TRBV2 and TRBJ2-2, reads EPEVTQTPSHQVTQMGQEVILRCVPISNHLYFYWYRQILGQKVEFLVSFYNNEISEKSEIFDDQFSVERPDGSNFTLKIRSTKLEDSAMYFCASSPGGRGPNTGELFFGEGSRLTVL.

This clonotype was detected ten times or more. The chain joins TRBV19 to TRBJ1-4; D gene uncertain. CDR3 length equals 15 residues. Germline CDR1 LNHDA, CDR2 SQIVND (reference sequence). The V end lost 5 bases, the J end lost 2 bases, and 12 bases lay between the germline ends. The CDR3 loop reads CASSQSAGTNEKLFF. Written as DNA, the CDR3 is TGTGCCAGTAGTCAGTCGGCGGGGACTAATGAAAAACTGTTTTTT.

This chain uses TRBV7-3 with TRBJ2-5; 9 bases fit TRBD2. The J call is uncertain, as TRBJ2-1 better fits the DNA end. The germline gives CDR1 SGHTA, CDR2 FQGTGA. The CDR3 extends over 16 amino acids. CDR3: CASSLAGGGPYNEQFF. CDR3 nucleotide sequence: TGTGCCAGCAGCTTAGCGGGAGGGGGGCCCTACAATGAGCAGTTCTTC.

This clonotype showed up just a few times. The chain links TRBV6-6 to TRBJ1-2; no clear D. Deletions cut 0 bases from V and 4 bases from J, with 18 bases between. Per germline, CDR1 MNHNY and CDR2 SVGAGI (reference sequence). The CDR3 length is 17 residues. The CDR3, as DNA: TGTGCCAGCAGTTACTCCCCATGGGAATCAGCTTCCTATGGCTACACCTTC. Residues: CASSYSPWESASYGYTF.

There are many counts of this clonotype. For the CDR3, the DNA is TGCAGCCCCCGGGACCCTTTGACAGAAGCTTTCTTT. It is translated as CSPRDPLTEAFF. This rearrangement joins TRBV20-1 to TRBJ1-1; the D gene is possibly TRBD1 (5 bases). Germline V gene sequence: CDR1 DFQATT, CDR2 SNEGSKA (reference sequence). This CDR3 has 12 residues.

Many counts were recorded for this clonotype. The chain is built from TRBV20-1 and TRBJ1-5; a weak D match, TRBD1 (5 bases). Trimming cost V 4 bases and J 2 bases, with 18 bases left between them. The CDR3 is made up of 16 amino acids. CDR1 is DFQATT and CDR2 is SNEGSKA in the germline V gene (reference sequence). As DNA, the CDR3 is TGCAGTGCTAAAGACAGTGGGATATGGGGCAATCAGCCCCAGCATTTT. It translates to CSAKDSGIWGNQPQHF.

The rearrangement joins TRBV19 to TRBJ1-2, with TRBD1 identical over 8 bases. Unmatched junction bases numbered 11, after V lost 8 bases and J lost 9 bases. This CDR3 has 13 residues. CDR1 LNHDA and CDR2 SQIVND come from the germline V gene (reference sequence). The CDR3: CASGPQGARSYTF. The CDR3 region has the DNA TGTGCCAGTGGGCCCCAGGGGGCGCGGAGCTACACCTTC. Full variable domain (remainder filled in from reference TRBV19 and TRBJ1-2): DGGITQSPKYLFRKEGQNVTLSCEQNLNHDAMYWYRQDPGQGLRLIYYSQIVNDFQKGDIAEGYSVSREKKESFPLTVTSAQKNPTAFYLCASGPQGARSYTFGSGTRLTVV.

V and J are TRBV19 and TRBJ1-2, with 7 bases aligning to TRBD1. Germline V gene lookup returns CDR1 LNHDA and CDR2 SQIVND (reference sequence). The CDR3 covers 14 residues. The junction had 9 bases not matched to a gene; V was cut back by 7 bases and J by 4 bases. CDR3 sequence: CASTGGHTTYGYTF. CDR3 DNA sequence: TGTGCCAGTACAGGGGGACACACGACCTATGGCTACACCTTC.

This clonotype has at least ten counts. This chain joins TRBV7-2 and TRBJ2-1; the D gene is possibly TRBD2 (7 bases). This CDR3 is built from 11 residues. The germline gives CDR1 SGHTA, CDR2 FQGNSA. V was shortened by 11 bases and J by 10 bases, with 15 bases between the two germline ends. The CDR3 DNA reads as TGTGCCGTCCCGGGGGGCAACGAGCAGTTCTTC. Encoded protein: CAVPGGNEQFF.

This clonotype was picked up many times. The chain uses TRBV5-1 and TRBJ2-1, with D tentatively TRBD1 (5 bases). Germline CDR1 SGHRS, CDR2 YFSETQ. V was trimmed by 1 base and J by 9 bases, leaving 8 bases between them. CDR3 length: 12 residues. CDR3 sequence: CASSLRGSEQFF. CDR3 coding DNA: TGCGCCAGCAGCTTGAGGGGTAGTGAGCAGTTCTTC. Based on the CDR3 plus reference TRBV5-1 and TRBJ2-1, the full variable domain is KAGVTQTPRYLIKTRGQQVTLSCSPISGHRSVSWYQQTPGQGLQFLFEYFSETQRNKGNFPGRFSGRQFSNSRSEMNVSTLELGDSALYLCASSLRGSEQFFGPGTRLTVL.

Regarding this clonotype: This could be a read error, since a much larger clone is one nucleotide away. J is TRBJ2-5 and V is TRBV5-1, with D unclear. V dropped 0 bases and J dropped 2 bases, with 14 bases sitting between them. The CDR3 has 16 amino acids. CDR1 is SGHRS, CDR2 YFSETQ, per germline. The CDR3 sequence is CASSLAIDSSQETQYF. For the CDR3, the DNA is TGCGCCAGCAGCTTGGCCATAGACTCGTCACAAGAGACCCAGTACTTC.

The CDR3: CASSYRTGCTDTQYF. The CDR3 DNA reads TGTGCCAGCAGTTATCGAACAGGATGCACAGATACGCAGTATTTT. The chain employs TRBV27 and TRBJ2-3; a weak D match, TRBD1 (5 bases). CDR1 is MNHEY and CDR2 is SMNVEV in the germline V gene (reference sequence). This CDR3 spans 15 amino acids. Trimming pared 4 bases from V and 1 base from J, leaving 12 bases between.

This clonotype occurred many times. The genes are TRBV19 and TRBJ2-5, with 7 bases fitting TRBD1. This CDR3 is 14 amino acids long. Trimming at V came to 4 bases and at J to 1 base, leaving 3 bases not matched to a gene. Germline loops: CDR1 LNHDA, CDR2 SQIVND (reference sequence). The CDR3 region is CASSTRQGQETQYF. As DNA, the CDR3 is TGTGCCAGTAGTACCCGACAGGGCCAAGAGACCCAGTACTTC.

This clonotype was seen at least ten times. The CDR3 here is CSASQGSPSYNSPLHF. CDR3 nucleotide sequence: TGCAGTGCTAGTCAGGGGAGCCCCTCCTATAATTCACCCCTCCACTTT. The V call is TRBV20-1, the J call TRBJ1-6, with D maybe TRBD1 (6 bases). Germline CDR1 is DFQATT and CDR2 is SNEGSKA (reference sequence). Trimming took off 3 bases at V and 0 bases at J, with 12 bases between the two ends. CDR3 length equals 16 residues.

The rearrangement joins TRBV19 to TRBJ2-2, with 9 positions matching TRBD1. The CDR3 is 16 amino acids. The ends lost 10 bases at V and 0 bases at J; junction bases unmatched: 9. Per germline, CDR1 LNHDA and CDR2 SQIVND (reference sequence). CDR3 nucleotides: TGTGCCACTAAGGACAGGGGCCGATCGAACACCGGGGAGCTGTTTTTT. Protein product: CATKDRGRSNTGELFF.

Ten or more counts support this clonotype. V usage is TRBV20-1 and J usage is TRBJ1-2, with 7 bases lining up with TRBD1. CDR3 length: 13 amino acids. After removal of 6 bases from V and 6 bases from J, the junction contained 10 bases not matched to a gene. The germline CDR1 and CDR2 sequences are DFQATT and SNEGSKA (reference sequence). The CDR3 DNA sequence: TGCAGTGCCCGAGGAGGGGGCAGAGATGGCTACACCTTC. Amino acid sequence: CSARGGGRDGYTF.

The chain has TRBV2 and TRBJ1-2, with D perhaps matching TRBD1 (5 bases). This CDR3 is 15 amino acids long. Per the germline V gene, CDR1 is SNHLY and CDR2 is FYNNEI. The germline V and J ends were trimmed by 2 bases and 0 bases, with 10 bases remaining between them. CDR3 region: CASSEQGRANYGYTF. CDR3 in DNA: TGTGCCAGCAGTGAACAGGGTCGGGCTAACTATGGCTACACCTTC.

This chain connects TRBV10-3 to TRBJ1-1; 8 nucleotides line up with TRBD1. The CDR3 runs 17 residues. Germline loops: CDR1 ENHRY, CDR2 SYGVKD. After removal of 0 bases from V and 1 base from J, the junction contained 7 bases not matched to a gene. The CDR3 here is CAISESRGQGANTEAFF. For the CDR3, the DNA is TGTGCCATCAGTGAGTCCAGGGGGCAGGGAGCGAACACTGAAGCTTTCTTT.

This clonotype occurred many times. V gene TRBV5-1 combines with J gene TRBJ1-3; 7 nucleotides match TRBD1. The CDR3 extends over 14 amino acids. Germline CDR1 and CDR2: SGHRS and YFSETQ. V lost 5 bases to trimming and J lost 0 bases; unmatched junction nucleotides: 2. CDR3 loop: CASRGQPSGNTIYF. In DNA, the CDR3 is TGCGCCAGCAGGGGACAGCCCTCTGGAAACACCATATATTTT.

In its sample, this clonotype was seen many times. This sequence joins TRBV2 and TRBJ1-5; the D gene is possibly TRBD1 (5 bases). From germline, CDR1 is SNHLY and CDR2 FYNNEI. CDR3 size: 15 residues. Trimming took 6 bases from V and 1 from J, leaving 13 bases between them. The chain's CDR3 is CASRGGGTSNQPQHF. The CDR3 DNA reads as TGTGCCAGCAGGGGGGGGGGAACAAGCAATCAGCCCCAGCATTTT.